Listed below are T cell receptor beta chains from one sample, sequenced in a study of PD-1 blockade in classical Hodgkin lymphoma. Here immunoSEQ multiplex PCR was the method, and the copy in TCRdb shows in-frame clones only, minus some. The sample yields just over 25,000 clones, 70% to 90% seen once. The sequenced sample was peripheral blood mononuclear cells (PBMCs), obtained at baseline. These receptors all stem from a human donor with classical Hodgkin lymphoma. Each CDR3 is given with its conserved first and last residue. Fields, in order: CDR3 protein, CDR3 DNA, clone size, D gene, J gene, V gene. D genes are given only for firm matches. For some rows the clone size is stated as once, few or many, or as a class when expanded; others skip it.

CASSLAQENSPLHF TGTGCCAGCAGCTTAGCACAGGAGAATTCACCCCTCCACTTT few - TRBJ1-6 TRBV7-6
CASSIGLAGGSSSYNEQFF TGTGCCAGCAGCATCGGACTAGCGGGGGGCTCGAGCTCCTACAATGAGCAGTTCTTC - - TRBJ2-1 TRBV21-1
CASSLTGSFTDTQYF TGTGCCAGCAGCTTAACAGGGTCATTCACAGATACGCAGTATTTT - - TRBJ2-3 TRBV7-8
CASRGGAGNTIYF TGCGCCAGCAGAGGGGGAGCTGGAAACACCATATATTTT few - TRBJ1-3 TRBV5-1
CASGAPGPYEQYF TGTGCCAGTGGGGCTCCAGGGCCCTACGAGCAGTACTTC - - TRBJ2-7 TRBV19
CASKGRGGQETQYF TGTGCCAGCAAAGGTCGGGGGGGCCAAGAGACCCAGTACTTC - TRBD2 TRBJ2-5 TRBV6-1
CASSTAGLGDNEQFF TGCGCCAGCAGCACGGCGGGACTCGGGGACAATGAGCAGTTCTTC few - TRBJ2-1 TRBV5-1
CASSFRLAGNNEQFF TGTGCCAGCAGCTTTAGGCTAGCGGGGAACAATGAGCAGTTCTTC - - TRBJ2-1 TRBV12-1
CSAMDGAIRGTEAFF TGCAGCGCTATGGACGGGGCCATAAGGGGAACTGAAGCTTTCTTT - - TRBJ1-1 TRBV29-1
CASSLAVRQETQYF TGCGCCAGCAGCTTGGCGGTCCGACAAGAGACCCAGTACTTC - - TRBJ2-5 TRBV5-1
CATQGGSRNEQFF TGTGCCACCCAGGGGGGCTCGCGCAATGAGCAGTTCTTC - - TRBJ2-1 TRBV15
CASNQLADYNEQFF TGTGCCAGCAACCAGCTAGCAGATTACAATGAGCAGTTCTTC - - TRBJ2-1 TRBV2
CASSAQGGDQPQHF TGCGCCAGCAGCGCACAGGGAGGAGATCAGCCCCAGCATTTT - - TRBJ1-5 TRBV5-1
CASSLAGSYNEQFF TGCGCCAGCAGCTTGGCCGGCAGCTACAATGAGCAGTTCTTC - - TRBJ2-1 TRBV5-1
CSVVTRNQETQYF TGCAGCGTTGTGACACGGAACCAAGAGACCCAGTACTTC - - TRBJ2-5 TRBV29-1
CASSTSGGAITGELFF TGTGCCAGCAGCACCAGCGGGGGGGCCATCACCGGGGAGCTGTTTTTT - TRBD2 TRBJ2-2 TRBV9
CASSQGGWGAGSPAHEQFF TGTGCCAGCAGCCAAGGGGGCTGGGGGGCAGGGTCTCCGGCCCATGAGCAGTTCTTC - - TRBJ2-1 TRBV4-2
CASSQDVRGNSYNEQFF TGCGCCAGCAGCCAAGACGTTAGGGGAAACTCCTACAATGAGCAGTTCTTC once - TRBJ2-1 TRBV4-1
CASSLARYGYTF TGTGCCAGCAGCTTAGCGCGCTATGGCTACACCTTC few - TRBJ1-2 TRBV7-8
CASSVADRGIDTEAFF TGTGCCAGCAGCGTCGCTGACAGGGGGATTGACACTGAAGCTTTCTTT - TRBD1 TRBJ1-1 TRBV9
CASSPGRRYGYTF TGTGCCAGTAGTCCCGGGAGGCGCTATGGCTACACCTTC - - TRBJ1-2 TRBV19
CASSLGGASHNYGYTF TGTGCCAGCAGCTTAGGGGGGGCATCACATAACTATGGCTACACCTTC - - TRBJ1-2 TRBV13
CATRGTGGAENSPLHF TGTGCCACGAGGGGGACAGGGGGCGCGGAGAATTCACCCCTCCACTTT - TRBD1 TRBJ1-6 TRBV19
CASSGAGSSFSYEQYF TGTGCCAGCAGTGGAGCCGGGTCCTCTTTCTCCTACGAGCAGTACTTC once - TRBJ2-7 TRBV6-1
CASSYSIGGRHSPLHF TGTGCCAGCAGTTACTCAATCGGCGGCAGGCATTCACCCCTCCACTTT - - TRBJ1-6 TRBV6-5
CSVGTEANYGYTF TGCAGCGTCGGGACAGAGGCTAACTATGGCTACACCTTC - TRBD1 TRBJ1-2 TRBV29-1
CASKTSGGAQDTQYF TGCGCCAGCAAGACTAGCGGGGGGGCTCAAGATACGCAGTATTTT few TRBD2 TRBJ2-3 TRBV5-1
CATLGRALRQPQHF TGTGCCACCCTGGGGCGGGCCCTTCGTCAGCCCCAGCATTTT - - TRBJ1-5 TRBV6-5
CASSHRDQPQHF TGTGCCAGTAGCCACAGGGATCAGCCCCAGCATTTT - - TRBJ1-5 TRBV19
CASRPGDRFSYEQYF TGTGCCAGCCGCCCCGGAGACCGCTTTTCCTACGAGCAGTACTTC - - TRBJ2-7 TRBV11-2
CASSQDRAGETQYF TGCGCCAGCAGCCAAGATAGGGCCGGAGAGACCCAGTACTTC - - TRBJ2-5 TRBV4-3
CASSLGQSSYEQYF TGCGCCAGCAGCTTGGGACAGAGCTCCTACGAGCAGTACTTC - - TRBJ2-7 TRBV5-1
CASSLMGGAEQFF TGCGCCAGCAGCTTGATGGGGGGCGCTGAGCAGTTCTTC - - TRBJ2-1 TRBV5-1
CASSVAGKTNEKLFF TGTGCCAGCAGCGTAGCGGGGAAGACTAATGAAAAACTGTTTTTT - - TRBJ1-4 TRBV9
CASSFKLAGGVSGTDTQYF TGTGCCAGCAGCTTTAAATTAGCGGGGGGCGTCAGCGGCACAGATACGCAGTATTTT once TRBD2 TRBJ2-3 TRBV13